This T cell receptor (beta chain) stems from a study of cytomegalovirus exposure and HLA in healthy donors. Study conclusions and caveats: TRBV6-2, TRBV6-3 and other indistinguishable V segments were excluded.

The donors (healthy individuals) were bone marrow donors. In the PCR, 60 Vbeta and 13 Jbeta primers were used. Authors' methods: Later analysis identified 88 million or so unique TCR beta chains, approximately 11 million shared. The protocol was immunoSEQ multiplex PCR, while the TCRdb copy is restricted to in-frame clones and leaves out a portion. V and J calls and clone size are copied from that table; D and trimming were computed from the DNA. The sample shows some 140,000 clones, approximately 61% of them seen only once. On this clone itself: The target antigen is unknown.

Germline V gene sequence: CDR1 ENHRY, CDR2 SYGVKD. Between the trimmed V and J ends, which lost 2 bases and 4 bases, there was a span of 12 bases. The CDR3 consists of 14 residues. The V call is TRBV10-3, the J call TRBJ2-7; tentatively, D is TRBD1 (6 bases). The sequenced sample consisted of PBMCs. This TCR was recovered from a human donor in good health. The CDR3 DNA reads as TGTGCCATCAGTGAGGGGGTGGGGGCGTACGAGCAGTACTTC. Translating it yields CAISEGVGAYEQYF.